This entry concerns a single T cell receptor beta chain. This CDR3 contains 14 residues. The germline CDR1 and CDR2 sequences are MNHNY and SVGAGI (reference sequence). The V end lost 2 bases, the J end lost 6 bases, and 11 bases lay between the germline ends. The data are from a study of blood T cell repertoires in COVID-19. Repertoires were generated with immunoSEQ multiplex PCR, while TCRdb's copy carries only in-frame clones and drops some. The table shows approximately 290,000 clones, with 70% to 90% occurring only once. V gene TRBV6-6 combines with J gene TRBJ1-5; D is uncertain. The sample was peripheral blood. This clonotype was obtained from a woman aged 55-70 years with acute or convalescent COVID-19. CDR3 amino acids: CASSYNTRGQPQHF. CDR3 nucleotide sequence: TGTGCCAGCAGTTACAACACCCGCGGTCAGCCCCAGCATTTT.